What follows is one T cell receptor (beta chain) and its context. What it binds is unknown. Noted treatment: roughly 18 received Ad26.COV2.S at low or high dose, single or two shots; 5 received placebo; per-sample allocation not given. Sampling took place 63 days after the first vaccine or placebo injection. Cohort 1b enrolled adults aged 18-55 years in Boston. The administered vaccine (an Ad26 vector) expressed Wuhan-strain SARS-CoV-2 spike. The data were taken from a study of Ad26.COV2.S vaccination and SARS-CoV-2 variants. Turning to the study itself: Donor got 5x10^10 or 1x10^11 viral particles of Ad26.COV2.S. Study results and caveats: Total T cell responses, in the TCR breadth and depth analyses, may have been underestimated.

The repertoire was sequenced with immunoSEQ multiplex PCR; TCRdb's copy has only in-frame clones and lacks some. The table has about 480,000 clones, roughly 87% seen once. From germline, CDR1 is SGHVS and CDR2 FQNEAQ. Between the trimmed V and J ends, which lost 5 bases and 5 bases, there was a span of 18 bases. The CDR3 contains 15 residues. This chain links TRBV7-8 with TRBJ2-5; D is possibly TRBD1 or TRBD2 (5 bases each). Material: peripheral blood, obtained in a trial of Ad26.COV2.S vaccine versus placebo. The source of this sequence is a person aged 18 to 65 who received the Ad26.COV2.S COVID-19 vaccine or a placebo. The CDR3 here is CASSRQLRGGETQYF. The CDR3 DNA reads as TGTGCCAGCAGCCGACAACTGAGGGGCGGTGAGACCCAGTACTTC.